Below, 21 T cell receptor beta chains from the same sample are listed, as sequenced in a study of immune evolution from preneoplasia to lung adenocarcinoma. Profiling relied on immunoSEQ multiplex PCR, and the TCRdb table lists in-frame clones only, not all of them. This sample has about 6,500 clones; nearly 75% occur once, and the top ten carry about 9.2%. The sequenced sample was FFPE lung adenocarcinoma in situ tissue. Receptors were obtained from an older donor with lung adenocarcinoma.

This clone was counted between two and nine times. The rearrangement joins TRBV18 to TRBJ1-6, with D unresolved. CDR1 is KGHSH and CDR2 is LQKENI in the germline V gene. The V end lost 3 bases, the J end lost 0 bases, and 6 bases lay between the germline ends. This CDR3 region has 15 residues. This CDR3 reads CASSPRSSYNSPLHF. The CDR3 bases are TGTGCCAGCTCACCCAGGAGCTCCTATAATTCACCCCTCCACTTT.

The chain is built from TRBV29-1 and TRBJ2-1; D is possibly TRBD1 or TRBD2 (5 bases each). V shed 8 bases and J shed 7 bases, with 18 bases lying between them. The germline gives CDR1 SQVTM, CDR2 ANQGSEA. This CDR3 is built from 13 residues. The CDR3 here is CSSGAGGRNEQFF. The CDR3 region has the DNA TGCAGCTCTGGGGCGGGCGGCCGGAATGAGCAGTTCTTC.

This sequence joins TRBV2 and TRBJ1-5; D perhaps matches TRBD1 (5 bases). The ends were cut back, 6 bases at V and 3 bases at J, with 9 bases in the middle. CDR3 length: 13 amino acids. Germline V gene data show CDR1 as SNHLY and CDR2 as FYNNEI. In nucleotides, the CDR3 is TGTGCCAGCAGCGACAGTTTCAATCAGCCCCAGCATTTT. This codes for CASSDSFNQPQHF. Full variable domain (remainder filled in from reference TRBV2 and TRBJ1-5): EPEVTQTPSHQVTQMGQEVILRCVPISNHLYFYWYRQILGQKVEFLVSFYNNEISEKSEIFDDQFSVERPDGSNFTLKIRSTKLEDSAMYFCASSDSFNQPQHFGDGTRLSIL.

This clone was observed a handful of times. The chain employs TRBV18 and TRBJ1-1; possibly TRBD1 for D (5 bases). CDR3 length: 15 amino acids. Germline V gives CDR1 KGHSH, CDR2 LQKENI. With 2 bases removed from V and 0 bases from J, the gap between germline ends came to 10 bases. This CDR3 reads CASSPTGDVNTEAFF. In nucleotides, the CDR3 is TGTGCCAGCTCACCAACGGGGGACGTGAACACTGAAGCTTTCTTT.

The chain recombines TRBV29-1 with TRBJ2-7; no firm D call. V was pared by 4 bases and J by 3 bases, with 16 bases between. The V gene's germline CDR1 is SQVTM and CDR2 ANQGSEA. The CDR3 sequence is 14 residues long. In nucleotides, the CDR3 is TGCAGCGTTGTTTTGTCCACCGAACGCTACGAGCAGTACTTC. It translates to CSVVLSTERYEQYF.

The chain joins TRBV12-5 to TRBJ2-1, with 9 bases identical to TRBD1. This CDR3 comprises 14 residues. Trimming at V came to 0 bases and at J to 9 bases, leaving 3 bases not matched to a gene. CDR1 and CDR2 (germline): LGHNT, FRNRAP. The DNA for the CDR3 is TGTGCTAGTGGTTTGGTGACAGGGGGTATTGAGCAGTTCTTC. Protein sequence: CASGLVTGGIEQFF.

This clone was observed a handful of times. The rearrangement links TRBV2 to TRBJ2-1; possibly TRBD1 for D (6 bases). The germline V and J ends were trimmed by 8 bases and 10 bases, with 21 bases remaining between them. CDR1 and CDR2 from the germline V gene are SNHLY and FYNNEI. This CDR3 comprises 14 residues. CDR3 sequence: CASAGTRNLGEQFF. As DNA, the CDR3 is TGTGCCAGCGCCGGGACACGAAACTTGGGGGAGCAGTTCTTC.

The chain recombines TRBV7-3 with TRBJ1-2; D gene ambiguous. Germline assignment: CDR1 SGHTA and CDR2 FQGTGA. There are 13 residues in the CDR3. V lost 5 bases and J 6 bases, leaving 13 bases between the germline ends. CDR3 in amino acids: CASSPSGRNGYTF. Here the CDR3 DNA reads TGTGCCAGCAGCCCCAGCGGACGGAATGGCTACACCTTC.

The rearrangement uses TRBV2 and TRBJ2-1, with 7 bases identical to TRBD1. The V segment lost 8 bases and the J segment 7 bases; nucleotides outside the gene matches: 8. The CDR3 runs to 13 residues. Germline CDR1 reads SNHLY; CDR2 reads FYNNEI. CDR3 sequence reads: CASCSDRANEQFF. In DNA, the CDR3 is TGTGCCAGCTGCTCAGACAGGGCAAATGAGCAGTTCTTC.

The rearrangement links TRBV6-5 to TRBJ1-1; 8 bases line up with TRBD1. Germline CDR1 is MNHEY and CDR2 is SVGAGI. After removal of 7 bases from V and 7 bases from J, the junction contained 5 bases not matched to a gene. The CDR3 runs to 12 residues. DNA for the CDR3: TGTGCCAGCACCTCCACAGGGGGTGAAGCTTTCTTT. It is translated as CASTSTGGEAFF.

The rearrangement joins TRBV5-1 to TRBJ1-1, with D unresolved. The CDR3 covers 14 residues. Trimming cost V 2 bases and J 1 base, with 9 bases left between them. Germline loops: CDR1 SGHRS, CDR2 YFSETQ. CDR3: CASSFHPGNTEAFF. CDR3 DNA: TGCGCCAGCAGCTTCCACCCAGGGAACACTGAAGCTTTCTTT. Drawing the rest from reference TRBV5-1 and TRBJ1-1, the complete variable domain is KAGVTQTPRYLIKTRGQQVTLSCSPISGHRSVSWYQQTPGQGLQFLFEYFSETQRNKGNFPGRFSGRQFSNSRSEMNVSTLELGDSALYLCASSFHPGNTEAFFGQGTRLTVV.

The rearrangement joins TRBV2 to TRBJ1-6; tentatively, D is TRBD1 (6 bases). The V end lost 2 bases, the J end lost 6 bases, and 8 bases lay between the germline ends. Germline-derived CDR1 and CDR2 are SNHLY and FYNNEI. The CDR3 is 14 residues long. The CDR3 is CASSELGANSPLHF. CDR3 DNA: TGTGCCAGCAGTGAACTGGGGGCTAATTCACCCCTCCACTTT. Together with reference TRBV2 and TRBJ1-6, the CDR3 gives the full variable domain: EPEVTQTPSHQVTQMGQEVILRCVPISNHLYFYWYRQILGQKVEFLVSFYNNEISEKSEIFDDQFSVERPDGSNFTLKIRSTKLEDSAMYFCASSELGANSPLHFGNGTRLTVT.

The V call is TRBV5-1, the J call TRBJ2-3; D not certain. The germline CDR1 and CDR2 sequences are SGHRS and YFSETQ. Trimming pared 3 bases from V and 5 bases from J, leaving 4 bases between. The CDR3 sequence is 11 residues long. The CDR3 DNA reads TGCGCCAGCAGCTGGGGAGATACGCAGTATTTT. It codes for CASSWGDTQYF.

This clone was picked up one time. The chain couples TRBV7-2 to TRBJ2-5, with 9 bases that match TRBD1. Germline V gene data show CDR1 as SGHTA and CDR2 as FQGNSA. The J segment lost 4 bases and the V segment lost 5 bases, leaving 2 bases of the junction unmatched. The CDR3 contains 13 residues. The CDR3 DNA sequence: TGTGCCAGCAGCCGGGACAGGGCAGAGACCCAGTACTTC. Translation gives CASSRDRAETQYF.

The chain recombines TRBV6-1 with TRBJ1-1; no reliable D call. The ends were cut back, 2 bases at V and 0 bases at J, with 4 bases in the middle. Germline V gives CDR1 MNHNS, CDR2 SASEGT. This CDR3 is built from 13 residues. The CDR3 is CASSEQVNTEAFF. CDR3 bases: TGTGCCAGCAGTGAACAGGTGAACACTGAAGCTTTCTTT.

CDR3 nucleotides: TGTGCCAGCAGCCCTAGGACAGGCCCCGATTCACCCCTCCACTTT. Amino acids: CASSPRTGPDSPLHF. The V call is TRBV7-8, the J call TRBJ1-6; TRBD1 matches at 7 bases. The germline V gene encodes CDR1 SGHVS and CDR2 FQNEAQ. V gave up 5 bases and J gave up 8 bases; unmatched junction bases: 9. The CDR3 consists of 15 residues.

The table lists this clone with a count of one. The chain carries TRBV9 and TRBJ1-5, with a weak D call TRBD1 (5 bases). Germline assignment: CDR1 SGDLS and CDR2 YYNGEE. The CDR3 runs 14 residues. Trimming stripped 6 bases from V and 0 bases from J, with 10 bases between. CDR3 nucleotide sequence: TGTGCCAGCACTCGAGGGGATAGCAATCAGCCCCAGCATTTT. This gives the protein CASTRGDSNQPQHF.

This clone showed up just once. CDR3 region: CASSYSGDSLQPQHF. The CDR3 nucleotides read TGTGCCAGCAGTTACTCGGGGGACAGTCTGCAGCCCCAGCATTTT. V is TRBV6-5 and J is TRBJ1-5, with 7 bases aligning to TRBD1. Germline V gene data show CDR1 as MNHEY and CDR2 as SVGAGI. Germline trimming cut 0 bases from V and 7 bases from J; bases unmatched to any gene: 6. The CDR3 extends over 15 amino acids.

The chain employs TRBV28 and TRBJ1-5; no reliable D call. The CDR3 has 12 amino acids. Trimming took off 2 bases at V and 7 bases at J, with 6 bases between the two ends. The germline V gene encodes CDR1 MDHEN and CDR2 SYDVKM. The CDR3, as DNA: TGTGCCAGCAGTTTAAGTCCCCAGCCCCAGCATTTT. As protein: CASSLSPQPQHF.

The rearrangement links TRBV7-2 to TRBJ1-1, with 7 bases lining up with TRBD1. The CDR3 runs 13 residues. The V segment lost 5 bases and the J segment 7 bases; nucleotides outside the gene matches: 7. CDR1 is SGHTA, CDR2 FQGNSA, per germline. CDR3 sequence: CASSVQGGNEAFF. The CDR3 DNA reads as TGTGCCAGCAGCGTTCAGGGGGGGAATGAAGCTTTCTTT.

The genes are TRBV18 and TRBJ2-5; maybe TRBD2 (6 bases). Trimming pared 2 bases from V and 2 bases from J, leaving 6 bases between. The CDR3 loop spans 13 amino acids. Germline V gives CDR1 KGHSH, CDR2 LQKENI. This chain's CDR3 is CASSPGGQETQYF. The CDR3 nucleotides read TGTGCCAGCTCACCAGGGGGGCAAGAGACCCAGTACTTC. Using reference TRBV18 and TRBJ2-5 for the parts outside the CDR3, the full variable domain is NAGVMQNPRHLVRRRGQEARLRCSPMKGHSHVYWYRQLPEEGLKFMVYLQKENIIDESGMPKERFSAEFPKEGPSILRIQQVVRGDSAAYFCASSPGGQETQYFGPGTRLLVL.